A selection of T cell receptor beta chains follows, all from one sample in a study of blood T cell repertoires in COVID-19. TCRdb's copy holds only in-frame clones and misses some; the assay was immunoSEQ multiplex PCR. The sample lists approximately 36,000 clones, roughly 80% seen once, with 1.5% to 2% in the top ten. The source material was peripheral blood. The receptors originated from a man aged 55 to 70 with COVID-19, enrolled during active disease. The CDR3 runs from the conserved cysteine through the conserved F or W. D genes are given only for firm matches. Clone size is not always given. Where it is, it says once, few, many or a class for expanded clones.

CDR3nt: TGCGCCAGCAGAGGGGAAGAGACCCAGTACTTC; CDR3aa: CASRGEETQYF; j_gene: TRBJ2-5; abundance: NA; d_gene: NA; v_gene: TRBV5-1
CDR3nt: TGTGCCAGCAGCCAATTCCCCGACAGGGAGTACTTC; CDR3aa: CASSQFPDREYF; j_gene: TRBJ2-7; abundance: NA; d_gene: TRBD1; v_gene: TRBV16
CDR3nt: TGCGCCAGCAGCCCCGGGAGGGAGGGTGAGCAGTTCTTC; CDR3aa: CASSPGREGEQFF; j_gene: TRBJ2-1; abundance: NA; d_gene: TRBD2; v_gene: TRBV5-1
CDR3nt: TGTGCCAGCAGTTTATTGGCGGGGGGGTATTCACCCCTCCACTTT; CDR3aa: CASSLLAGGYSPLHF; j_gene: TRBJ1-6; abundance: NA; d_gene: NA; v_gene: TRBV27
CDR3nt: TGTGCCAGCAGTCCCCGGGGCGGGAGACGAGGTAATGAGCAGTTCTTC; CDR3aa: CASSPRGGRRGNEQFF; j_gene: TRBJ2-1; abundance: few; d_gene: TRBD2; v_gene: TRBV28
CDR3nt: TGTGCCAGCTCACCACCCGGGACACGTGTTAATCAGCCCCAGCATTTT; CDR3aa: CASSPPGTRVNQPQHF; j_gene: TRBJ1-5; abundance: NA; d_gene: NA; v_gene: TRBV18
CDR3nt: TGTGCCAGCAGCCCTACGGGCGGGAGTAGGGCGCAGACCCAGTACTTC; CDR3aa: CASSPTGGSRAQTQYF; j_gene: TRBJ2-5; abundance: NA; d_gene: TRBD2; v_gene: TRBV7-2
CDR3nt: TGTGCCAGCAGCTTACGACAGGGAGGCGCTGAAGCTTTCTTT; CDR3aa: CASSLRQGGAEAFF; j_gene: TRBJ1-1; abundance: NA; d_gene: TRBD1; v_gene: TRBV11-2
CDR3nt: TGTGCCAGCAGTTTAAAAGGACTAGCGGTACCCTACGAGCAGTACTTC; CDR3aa: CASSLKGLAVPYEQYF; j_gene: TRBJ2-7; abundance: NA; d_gene: TRBD2; v_gene: TRBV27
CDR3nt: TGCGCCAGCAGCCCACAAATGGTGGCGGGCCGAACTTCCGAGCAGTACTTC; CDR3aa: CASSPQMVAGRTSEQYF; j_gene: TRBJ2-7; abundance: NA; d_gene: NA; v_gene: TRBV5-1
CDR3nt: TGTGCCAGCAGCTTGGCCGGGGGTGAAAAACTGTTTTTT; CDR3aa: CASSLAGGEKLFF; j_gene: TRBJ1-4; abundance: NA; d_gene: NA; v_gene: TRBV5-5
CDR3nt: TGTGCCTGGAGTGACGACGGAGCTAACTATGGCTACACCTTC; CDR3aa: CAWSDDGANYGYTF; j_gene: TRBJ1-2; abundance: NA; d_gene: NA; v_gene: TRBV30
CDR3nt: TGTGCCAGCAGCTTAGGCCAGGCGCCCCGGTTTCAGCCCCAGCATTTT; CDR3aa: CASSLGQAPRFQPQHF; j_gene: TRBJ1-5; abundance: NA; d_gene: NA; v_gene: TRBV13
CDR3nt: TGTGCCAGCAGCTTGGCCTCGGGAATCGGCTACACCTTC; CDR3aa: CASSLASGIGYTF; j_gene: TRBJ1-2; abundance: NA; d_gene: NA; v_gene: TRBV5-6
CDR3nt: TGTGCCAGTAGTGTGAACGAGAGAGCTGAAGCTTTCTTT; CDR3aa: CASSVNERAEAFF; j_gene: TRBJ1-1; abundance: few; d_gene: NA; v_gene: TRBV19
CDR3nt: TGTGCCAGCAGTGAAGACAGGGGTACTGGAAACACCATATATTTT; CDR3aa: CASSEDRGTGNTIYF; j_gene: TRBJ1-3; abundance: NA; d_gene: TRBD1; v_gene: TRBV6-1
CDR3nt: TGTGCCAGTAGTCCTCAGGGGGCTCGGGGCTACGAGCAGTACTTC; CDR3aa: CASSPQGARGYEQYF; j_gene: TRBJ2-7; abundance: NA; d_gene: TRBD1; v_gene: TRBV19
CDR3nt: TGCGCCAGCAGCTGGAGGGCCGACACCGGGGAGCTGTTTTTT; CDR3aa: CASSWRADTGELFF; j_gene: TRBJ2-2; abundance: medium-sized; d_gene: NA; v_gene: TRBV4-1
CDR3nt: TGCAGCGTTCAAGGGGGCGTCACTGAAGCTTTCTTT; CDR3aa: CSVQGGVTEAFF; j_gene: TRBJ1-1; abundance: NA; d_gene: TRBD1; v_gene: TRBV29-1
CDR3nt: TGTGCCAGCAGTTCACCCGGGACAGGGAATGAGCAGTTCTTC; CDR3aa: CASSSPGTGNEQFF; j_gene: TRBJ2-1; abundance: NA; d_gene: TRBD1; v_gene: TRBV28
CDR3nt: TGCGCCAGCAGCCAAGGTCTCGGGAATCTTAGGAGTGAGCAGTTCTTC; CDR3aa: CASSQGLGNLRSEQFF; j_gene: TRBJ2-1; abundance: NA; d_gene: NA; v_gene: TRBV4-1
CDR3nt: TGTGCCAGTAGTAGTCAGGGCAATAGCAATCAGCCCCAGCATTTT; CDR3aa: CASSSQGNSNQPQHF; j_gene: TRBJ1-5; abundance: NA; d_gene: NA; v_gene: TRBV19
CDR3nt: TGCAGCGTCGCGGAGAATAGCAATCAGCCCCAGCATTTT; CDR3aa: CSVAENSNQPQHF; j_gene: TRBJ1-5; abundance: NA; d_gene: NA; v_gene: TRBV29-1
CDR3nt: TGTGCCATTGGGGGCGACTATGGCTACACCTTC; CDR3aa: CAIGGDYGYTF; j_gene: TRBJ1-2; abundance: NA; d_gene: NA; v_gene: TRBV30
CDR3nt: TGTGCCAGCAGCTCGGACAGGTGGTCCTACGAGCAGTACTTC; CDR3aa: CASSSDRWSYEQYF; j_gene: TRBJ2-7; abundance: NA; d_gene: TRBD1; v_gene: TRBV7-2
CDR3nt: TGTGCCAGCAGTCCGGGGGGAATTTTTAACACTGAAGCTTTCTTT; CDR3aa: CASSPGGIFNTEAFF; j_gene: TRBJ1-1; abundance: NA; d_gene: NA; v_gene: TRBV14
CDR3nt: TGTGCCAGCAGCGTCGGGGAAACCTACGAGCAGTACTTC; CDR3aa: CASSVGETYEQYF; j_gene: TRBJ2-7; abundance: NA; d_gene: NA; v_gene: TRBV7-3
CDR3nt: TGTGCCAGCACCGCCCCCGCGGGAGGGCCGCTGTTCTTC; CDR3aa: CASTAPAGGPLFF; j_gene: TRBJ2-1; abundance: few; d_gene: TRBD2; v_gene: TRBV5-6
CDR3nt: TGTGCCAGCAGCTCCACGAGAACAGGTTATAATTCACCCCTCCACTTT; CDR3aa: CASSSTRTGYNSPLHF; j_gene: TRBJ1-6; abundance: NA; d_gene: NA; v_gene: TRBV7-9
CDR3nt: TGTGCCAGCAGCTTAGTTTGGGCAGACAGTGGCAATCAGCCCCAGCATTTT; CDR3aa: CASSLVWADSGNQPQHF; j_gene: TRBJ1-5; abundance: NA; d_gene: NA; v_gene: TRBV7-8
CDR3nt: TGTGCCAGTAGTCCATGGACAGGGCGGGATCAGCCCCAGCATTTT; CDR3aa: CASSPWTGRDQPQHF; j_gene: TRBJ1-5; abundance: NA; d_gene: TRBD1; v_gene: TRBV19
CDR3nt: TGCGCCAGCAGCCAAGATCCAGGGTTTAAACATACGCAGTATTTT; CDR3aa: CASSQDPGFKHTQYF; j_gene: TRBJ2-3; abundance: NA; d_gene: NA; v_gene: TRBV4-3
CDR3nt: TGCGCCAGCAGTGTTAGAAGCACAGATACGCAGTATTTT; CDR3aa: CASSVRSTDTQYF; j_gene: TRBJ2-3; abundance: NA; d_gene: NA; v_gene: TRBV10-1
CDR3nt: TGCACCAGCAGCCAAACCGGGACAGGGGGTAATGGCTACACCTTC; CDR3aa: CTSSQTGTGGNGYTF; j_gene: TRBJ1-2; abundance: once; d_gene: NA; v_gene: TRBV1
CDR3nt: TGTGCCACCAGTGATTCGCGGACAGGGACCGACGTTCAGCCCCAGCATTTT; CDR3aa: CATSDSRTGTDVQPQHF; j_gene: TRBJ1-5; abundance: once; d_gene: TRBD1; v_gene: TRBV24-1
CDR3nt: TGTGCCAGCAGTTTATTACTGAGGGGACAGGGGAACACTGAAGCTTTCTTT; CDR3aa: CASSLLLRGQGNTEAFF; j_gene: TRBJ1-1; abundance: NA; d_gene: TRBD1; v_gene: TRBV28
CDR3nt: TGTGCCAGCAGCCGGGACAGTTGGTTTGGAGAAAAACTGTTTTTT; CDR3aa: CASSRDSWFGEKLFF; j_gene: TRBJ1-4; abundance: NA; d_gene: TRBD1; v_gene: TRBV6-2/TRBV6-3
CDR3nt: TGTGCCAGCAGCTTGACGGGAACAGGGGACACTGAAGCTTTCTTT; CDR3aa: CASSLTGTGDTEAFF; j_gene: TRBJ1-1; abundance: NA; d_gene: TRBD1; v_gene: TRBV7-3
CDR3nt: TGTGCCAGCAGTTTGTCTAAAAATAATTCACCCCTCCACTTT; CDR3aa: CASSLSKNNSPLHF; j_gene: TRBJ1-6; abundance: NA; d_gene: NA; v_gene: TRBV6-5
CDR3nt: TGCGCCAGCAGCTTGGCCGGGACAACTCGAGGCAATGAGCAGTTCTTC; CDR3aa: CASSLAGTTRGNEQFF; j_gene: TRBJ2-1; abundance: NA; d_gene: NA; v_gene: TRBV5-1
CDR3nt: TGTGCCAGCAGTGAAGCTGAGGGAGGCACTGAAGCTTTCTTT; CDR3aa: CASSEAEGGTEAFF; j_gene: TRBJ1-1; abundance: NA; d_gene: NA; v_gene: TRBV2
CDR3nt: TGTGCCAGCAGCCCTGGGACTAGGAATGAGCAGTTCTTC; CDR3aa: CASSPGTRNEQFF; j_gene: TRBJ2-1; abundance: NA; d_gene: TRBD2; v_gene: TRBV7-7
CDR3nt: TGTGCCAGCAGCCATTTCGAGAATGAAAAACTGTTTTTT; CDR3aa: CASSHFENEKLFF; j_gene: TRBJ1-4; abundance: NA; d_gene: NA; v_gene: TRBV7-9
CDR3nt: TGCAGTGCTAGAGATAGGCAGGGGCAGTTCTTC; CDR3aa: CSARDRQGQFF; j_gene: TRBJ2-1; abundance: NA; d_gene: NA; v_gene: TRBV20-1
CDR3nt: TGTGCCAGCAGCTTGAGGAGGGAGGGATCCTACGAGCAGTACTTC; CDR3aa: CASSLRREGSYEQYF; j_gene: TRBJ2-7; abundance: NA; d_gene: TRBD2; v_gene: TRBV5-4
CDR3nt: TGTGCCAGTTCAGACAGGTCTAAAAACATTCAGTACTTC; CDR3aa: CASSDRSKNIQYF; j_gene: TRBJ2-4; abundance: NA; d_gene: NA; v_gene: TRBV28
CDR3nt: TGTGCCCGCCAAGGTGAGGGTACCACGGCAGATACGCAGTATTTT; CDR3aa: CARQGEGTTADTQYF; j_gene: TRBJ2-3; abundance: NA; d_gene: NA; v_gene: TRBV5-6
CDR3nt: TGTGCCAGCAGCTTGCGGGGTTTTGGCACTGAAGCTTTCTTT; CDR3aa: CASSLRGFGTEAFF; j_gene: TRBJ1-1; abundance: once; d_gene: NA; v_gene: TRBV5-6
CDR3nt: TGTGCCTGGACGGTTTTTCAGAACACTGAAGCTTTCTTT; CDR3aa: CAWTVFQNTEAFF; j_gene: TRBJ1-1; abundance: NA; d_gene: NA; v_gene: TRBV30
CDR3nt: TGTGCCAGCAGCAAAGGGGCCAGGGCCCACACTGAAGCTTTCTTT; CDR3aa: CASSKGARAHTEAFF; j_gene: TRBJ1-1; abundance: NA; d_gene: NA; v_gene: TRBV21-1
CDR3nt: TGTGCCAGCAGGCCCAACGGCGGGGAGCTGTTTTTT; CDR3aa: CASRPNGGELFF; j_gene: TRBJ2-2; abundance: NA; d_gene: NA; v_gene: TRBV28
CDR3nt: TGTGCCTGGACCACACTAATAGGAGGGTACACCATATATTTT; CDR3aa: CAWTTLIGGYTIYF; j_gene: TRBJ1-3; abundance: NA; d_gene: NA; v_gene: TRBV30
CDR3nt: TGTGCCAGCAGCCTCATAGCGGGAGACCAGTTCTTC; CDR3aa: CASSLIAGDQFF; j_gene: TRBJ2-1; abundance: NA; d_gene: TRBD2; v_gene: TRBV5-4
CDR3nt: TGTGCCATCAGTGAGGGGCCGGGACATTATTCACCCCTCCACTTT; CDR3aa: CAISEGPGHYSPLHF; j_gene: TRBJ1-6; abundance: NA; d_gene: NA; v_gene: TRBV10-3
CDR3nt: TGTGCCAGTGGCTTACGACAAACGGGAATTGAAGCTTTCTTT; CDR3aa: CASGLRQTGIEAFF; j_gene: TRBJ1-1; abundance: NA; d_gene: NA; v_gene: TRBV2
CDR3nt: TGCGCCAGCAGTCCGGCGGGCCCCGGGGAGCTGTTTTTT; CDR3aa: CASSPAGPGELFF; j_gene: TRBJ2-2; abundance: NA; d_gene: NA; v_gene: TRBV5-1
CDR3nt: TGTGCCACCACCCCGCTCGGACAGTCGAACACTGAAGCTTTCTTT; CDR3aa: CATTPLGQSNTEAFF; j_gene: TRBJ1-1; abundance: NA; d_gene: NA; v_gene: TRBV15
CDR3nt: TGTGCCAGCAGTGGCCAGAACTATGGCTACACCTTC; CDR3aa: CASSGQNYGYTF; j_gene: TRBJ1-2; abundance: NA; d_gene: NA; v_gene: TRBV6-1
CDR3nt: TGTGCCAGCCAACCGGGACAGGTTTCAGGATCACCCCTCCACTTT; CDR3aa: CASQPGQVSGSPLHF; j_gene: TRBJ1-6; abundance: NA; d_gene: TRBD1; v_gene: TRBV19
CDR3nt: TGTGCCAGCAGCTGGGGACAGGGGGCCAACTACGAGCAGTACTTC; CDR3aa: CASSWGQGANYEQYF; j_gene: TRBJ2-7; abundance: NA; d_gene: TRBD1; v_gene: TRBV7-2